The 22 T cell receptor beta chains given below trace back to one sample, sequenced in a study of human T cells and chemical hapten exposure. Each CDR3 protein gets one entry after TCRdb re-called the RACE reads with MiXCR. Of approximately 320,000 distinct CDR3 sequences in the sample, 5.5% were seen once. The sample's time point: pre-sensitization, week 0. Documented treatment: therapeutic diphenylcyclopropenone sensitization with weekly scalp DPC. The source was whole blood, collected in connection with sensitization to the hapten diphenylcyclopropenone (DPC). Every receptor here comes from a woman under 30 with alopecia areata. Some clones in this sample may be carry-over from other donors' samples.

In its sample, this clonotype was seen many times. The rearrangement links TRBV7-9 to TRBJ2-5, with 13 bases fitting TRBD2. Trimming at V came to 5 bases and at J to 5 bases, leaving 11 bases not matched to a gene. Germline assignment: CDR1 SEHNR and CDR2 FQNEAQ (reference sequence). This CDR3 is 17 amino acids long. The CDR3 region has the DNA TGTGCCAGCAGCCCGACTAGCGGGGGGTCCCCGGCGGAGACCCAGTACTTC. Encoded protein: CASSPTSGGSPAETQYF.

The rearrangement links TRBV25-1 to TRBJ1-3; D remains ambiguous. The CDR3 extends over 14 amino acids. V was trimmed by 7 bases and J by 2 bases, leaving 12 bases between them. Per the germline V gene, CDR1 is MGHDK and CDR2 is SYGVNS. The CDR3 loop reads CASTEGGTGNTIYF. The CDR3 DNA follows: TGTGCCAGCACCGAGGGAGGAACTGGAAACACCATATATTTT.

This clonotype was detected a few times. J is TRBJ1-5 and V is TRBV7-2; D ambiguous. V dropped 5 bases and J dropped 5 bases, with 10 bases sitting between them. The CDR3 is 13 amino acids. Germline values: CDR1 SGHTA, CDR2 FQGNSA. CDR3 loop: CASSPNPYQPQHF. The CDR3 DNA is TGTGCCAGCAGCCCGAACCCTTATCAGCCCCAGCATTTT.

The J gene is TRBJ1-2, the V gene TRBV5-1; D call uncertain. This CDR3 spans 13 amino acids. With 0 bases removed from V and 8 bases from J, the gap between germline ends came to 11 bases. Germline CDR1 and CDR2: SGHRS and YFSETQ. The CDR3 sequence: CASSLASRSGYTF. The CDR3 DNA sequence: TGCGCCAGCAGCTTGGCCTCCAGATCCGGCTACACCTTC.

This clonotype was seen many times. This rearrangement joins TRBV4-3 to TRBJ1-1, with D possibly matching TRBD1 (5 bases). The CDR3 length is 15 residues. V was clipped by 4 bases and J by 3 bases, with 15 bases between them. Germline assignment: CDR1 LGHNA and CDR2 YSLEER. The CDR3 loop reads CASSLAFGGDTEAFF. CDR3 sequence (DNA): TGCGCCAGCAGCCTAGCATTCGGGGGGGACACTGAAGCTTTCTTT.

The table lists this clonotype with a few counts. CDR3 nucleotides: TGTGCCAGCAGCAAATTACCAGCGGGGGGGCAAGAGACCCAGTACTTC. This encodes CASSKLPAGGQETQYF. The chain recombines TRBV21-1 with TRBJ2-5; the DNA was not used to check the table's D call, TRBD2. TRBV21-1 is reported as a pseudogene. The CDR3 is 16 amino acids.

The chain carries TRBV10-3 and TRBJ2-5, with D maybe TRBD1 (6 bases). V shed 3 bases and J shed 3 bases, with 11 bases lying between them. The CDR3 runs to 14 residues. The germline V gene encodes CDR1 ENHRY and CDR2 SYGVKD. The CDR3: CAISEPTGKETQYF. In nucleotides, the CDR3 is TGTGCCATCAGTGAACCGACAGGAAAAGAGACCCAGTACTTC.

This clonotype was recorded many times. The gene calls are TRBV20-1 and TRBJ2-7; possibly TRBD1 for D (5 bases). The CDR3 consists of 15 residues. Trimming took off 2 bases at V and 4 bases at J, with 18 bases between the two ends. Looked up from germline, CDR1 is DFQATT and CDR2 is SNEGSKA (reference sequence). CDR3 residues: CSARSADLGEYEQYF. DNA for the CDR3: TGCAGTGCTAGATCCGCGGACCTAGGGGAATACGAGCAGTACTTC.

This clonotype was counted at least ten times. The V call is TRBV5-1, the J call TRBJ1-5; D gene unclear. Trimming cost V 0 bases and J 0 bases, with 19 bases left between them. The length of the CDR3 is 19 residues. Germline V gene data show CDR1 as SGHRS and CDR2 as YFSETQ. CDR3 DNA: TGCGCCAGCAGCTTGGATAAAGGCGCTCAGCGGGATAGCAATCAGCCCCAGCATTTT. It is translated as CASSLDKGAQRDSNQPQHF.

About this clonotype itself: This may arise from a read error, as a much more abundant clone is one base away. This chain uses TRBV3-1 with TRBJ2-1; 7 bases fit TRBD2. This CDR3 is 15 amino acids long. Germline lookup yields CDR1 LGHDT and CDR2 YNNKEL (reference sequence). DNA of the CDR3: TGTGCCAGCAGTTCAGCGGGGCTGACCTACAATGATCAGTTCTTC. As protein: CASSSAGLTYNDQFF.

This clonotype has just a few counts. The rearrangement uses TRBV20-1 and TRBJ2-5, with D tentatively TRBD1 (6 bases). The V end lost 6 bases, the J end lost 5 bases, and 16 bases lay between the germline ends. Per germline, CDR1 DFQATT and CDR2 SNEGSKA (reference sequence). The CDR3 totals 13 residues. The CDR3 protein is CSAPGTNGETQYF. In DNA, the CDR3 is TGCAGTGCGCCCGGGACAAACGGGGAGACCCAGTACTTC.

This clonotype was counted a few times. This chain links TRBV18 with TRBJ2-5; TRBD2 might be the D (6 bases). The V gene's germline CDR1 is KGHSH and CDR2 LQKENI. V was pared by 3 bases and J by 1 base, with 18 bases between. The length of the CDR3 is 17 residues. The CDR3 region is CASSPPEGRGVQETQYF. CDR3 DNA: TGTGCCAGCTCACCCCCGGAGGGGCGTGGGGTCCAAGAGACCCAGTACTTC.

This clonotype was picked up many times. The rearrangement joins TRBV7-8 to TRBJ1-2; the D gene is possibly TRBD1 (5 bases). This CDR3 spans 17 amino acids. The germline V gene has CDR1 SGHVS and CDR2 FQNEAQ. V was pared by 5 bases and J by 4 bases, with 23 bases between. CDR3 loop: CASSEVGVNRPFYGYTF. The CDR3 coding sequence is TGTGCCAGCAGCGAGGTGGGGGTCAACCGGCCCTTCTATGGCTACACCTTC.

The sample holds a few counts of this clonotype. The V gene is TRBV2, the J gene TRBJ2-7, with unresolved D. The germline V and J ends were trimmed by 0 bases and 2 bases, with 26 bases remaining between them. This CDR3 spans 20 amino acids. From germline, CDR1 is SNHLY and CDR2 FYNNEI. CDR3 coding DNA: TGTGCCAGCAGTGAAGCGCTTCCCGGGTTCGTCTTCGGAAAGACCTACGAGCAGTACTTC. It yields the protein CASSEALPGFVFGKTYEQYF.

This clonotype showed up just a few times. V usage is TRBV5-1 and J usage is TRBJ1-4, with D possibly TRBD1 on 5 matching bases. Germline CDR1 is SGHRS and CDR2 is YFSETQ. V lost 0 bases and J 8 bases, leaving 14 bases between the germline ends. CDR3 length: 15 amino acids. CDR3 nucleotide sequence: TGCGCCAGCAGCTTGGTGGGGGGGAACCCCGAAAAACTGTTTTTT. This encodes CASSLVGGNPEKLFF.

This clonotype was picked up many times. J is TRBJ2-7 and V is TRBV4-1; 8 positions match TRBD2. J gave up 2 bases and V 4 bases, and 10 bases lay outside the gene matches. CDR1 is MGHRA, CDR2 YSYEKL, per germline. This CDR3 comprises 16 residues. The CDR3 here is CASSRGVVAGTYEQYF. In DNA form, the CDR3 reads TGCGCCAGCAGCCGAGGGGTAGTAGCGGGGACCTACGAGCAGTACTTC.

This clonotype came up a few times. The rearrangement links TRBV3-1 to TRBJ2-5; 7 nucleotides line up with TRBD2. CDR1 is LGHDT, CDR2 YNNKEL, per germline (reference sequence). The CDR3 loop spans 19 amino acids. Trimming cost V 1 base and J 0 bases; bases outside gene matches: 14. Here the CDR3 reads CASSQGRLAERTDQETQYF. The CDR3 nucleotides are TGTGCCAGCAGCCAAGGGCGGCTAGCGGAACGGACGGACCAAGAGACCCAGTACTTC.

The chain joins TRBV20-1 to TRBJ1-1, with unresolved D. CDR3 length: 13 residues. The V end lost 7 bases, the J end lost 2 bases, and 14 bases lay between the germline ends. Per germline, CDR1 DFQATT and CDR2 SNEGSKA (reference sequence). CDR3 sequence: CSVTDGSNTEAFF. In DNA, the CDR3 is TGCAGTGTCACGGACGGATCTAACACTGAAGCTTTCTTT.

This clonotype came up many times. The CDR3 DNA sequence: TGCAGCGTTGAAGACAACCTACAGGGGAACTATGGCTACACCTTC. Translating it yields CSVEDNLQGNYGYTF. The gene calls are TRBV29-1 and TRBJ1-2; the match to TRBD1 covers 7 bases. V lost 0 bases to trimming and J lost 2 bases; unmatched junction nucleotides: 6. CDR1 is SQVTM and CDR2 is ANQGSEA in the germline V gene. The CDR3 runs 15 residues.

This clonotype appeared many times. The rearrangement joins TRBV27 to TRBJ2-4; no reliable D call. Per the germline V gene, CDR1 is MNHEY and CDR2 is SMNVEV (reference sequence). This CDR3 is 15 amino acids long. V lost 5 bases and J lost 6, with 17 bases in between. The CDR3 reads CASSPHADPRNIQYF. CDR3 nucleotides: TGTGCCAGCAGTCCCCACGCGGACCCCCGAAACATTCAGTACTTC.

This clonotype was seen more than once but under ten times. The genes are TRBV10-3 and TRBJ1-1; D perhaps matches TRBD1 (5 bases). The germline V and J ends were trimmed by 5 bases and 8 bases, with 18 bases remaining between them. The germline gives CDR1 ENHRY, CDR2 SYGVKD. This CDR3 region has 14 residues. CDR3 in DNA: TGTGCCATCAGTCCCGATGGGGGTGCGACCGAAGCTTTCTTT. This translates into CAISPDGGATEAFF.

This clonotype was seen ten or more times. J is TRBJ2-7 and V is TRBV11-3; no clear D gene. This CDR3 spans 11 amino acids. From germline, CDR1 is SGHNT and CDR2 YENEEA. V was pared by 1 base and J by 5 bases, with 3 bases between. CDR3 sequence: CASSLVDEQYF. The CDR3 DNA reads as TGTGCCAGCAGCTTAGTCGACGAGCAGTACTTC.